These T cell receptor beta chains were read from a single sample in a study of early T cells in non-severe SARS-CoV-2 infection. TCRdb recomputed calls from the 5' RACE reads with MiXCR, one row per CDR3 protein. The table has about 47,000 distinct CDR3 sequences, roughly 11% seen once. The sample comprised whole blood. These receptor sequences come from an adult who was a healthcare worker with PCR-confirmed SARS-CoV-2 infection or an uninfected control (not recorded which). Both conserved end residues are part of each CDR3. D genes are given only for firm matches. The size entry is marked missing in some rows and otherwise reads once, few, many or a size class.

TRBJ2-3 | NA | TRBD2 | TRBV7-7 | CASSLSSGGADTQYF | TGTGCTAGCAGCTTGAGTAGCGGGGGGGCAGATACGCAGTATTTT
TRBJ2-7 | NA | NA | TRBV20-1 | CSARGSRSSYEQYF | TGCAGTGCTAGAGGAAGTCGGAGCTCCTACGAGCAGTACTTC
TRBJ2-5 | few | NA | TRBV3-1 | CASSQTETQYF | TGTGCCAGCAGCCAAACAGAGACCCAGTACTTC
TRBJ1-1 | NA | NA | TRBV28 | CASRGTGRNTEAFF | TGTGCCAGCCGTGGGACGGGGCGGAACACTGAAGCTTTCTTT
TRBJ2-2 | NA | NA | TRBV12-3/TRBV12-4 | CASSFLLANTGELFF | TGTGCCAGCAGTTTTCTTTTGGCGAACACCGGGGAGCTGTTTTTT
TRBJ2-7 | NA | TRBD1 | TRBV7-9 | CANSPGQGAVYF | TGTGCCAACAGCCCGGGACAGGGGGCCGTGTACTTC
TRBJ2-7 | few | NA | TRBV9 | CASSTSQESYEQYF | TGTGCCAGCAGCACCAGTCAGGAATCCTACGAGCAGTACTTC
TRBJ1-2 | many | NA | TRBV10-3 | CAIDREGTGRFGYTF | TGTGCCATCGACCGCGAGGGAACAGGGAGATTCGGCTACACCTTC
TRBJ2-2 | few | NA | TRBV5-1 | CASSYIQPQSGELFF | TGCGCCAGCAGCTACATACAGCCCCAATCCGGGGAGCTGTTTTTT
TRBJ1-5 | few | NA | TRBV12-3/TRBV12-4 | CASSLNRGQPQHF | TGTGCCAGCAGTTTAAATCGGGGTCAGCCCCAGCATTTT